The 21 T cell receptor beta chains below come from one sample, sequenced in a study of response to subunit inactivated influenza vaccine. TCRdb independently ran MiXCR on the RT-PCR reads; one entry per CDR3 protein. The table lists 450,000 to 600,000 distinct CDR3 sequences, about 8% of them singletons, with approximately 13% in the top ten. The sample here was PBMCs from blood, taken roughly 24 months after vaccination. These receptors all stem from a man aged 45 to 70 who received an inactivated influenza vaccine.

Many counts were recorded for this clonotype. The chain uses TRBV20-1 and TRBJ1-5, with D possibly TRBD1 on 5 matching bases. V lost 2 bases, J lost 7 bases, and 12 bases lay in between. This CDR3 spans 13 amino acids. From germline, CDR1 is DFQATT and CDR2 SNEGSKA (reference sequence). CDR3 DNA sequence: TGCAGTGCTAGATGGCAGGGAGGCCAGCCCCAGCATTTT. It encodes CSARWQGGQPQHF.

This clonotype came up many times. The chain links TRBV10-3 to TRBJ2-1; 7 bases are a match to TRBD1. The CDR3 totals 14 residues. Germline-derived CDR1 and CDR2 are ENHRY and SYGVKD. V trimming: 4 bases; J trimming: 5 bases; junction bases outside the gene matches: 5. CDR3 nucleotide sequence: TGTGCCATCAGTGGACAGGGTACGGACAATGAGCAGTTCTTC. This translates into CAISGQGTDNEQFF.

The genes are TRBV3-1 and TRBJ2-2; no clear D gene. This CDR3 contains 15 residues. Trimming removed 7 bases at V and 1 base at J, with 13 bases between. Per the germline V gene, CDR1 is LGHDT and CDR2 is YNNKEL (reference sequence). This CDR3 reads CASTKLALNTGELFF. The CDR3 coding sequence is TGTGCCAGCACCAAGCTGGCTCTGAACACCGGGGAGCTGTTTTTT. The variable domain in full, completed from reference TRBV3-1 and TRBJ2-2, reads DTAVSQTPKYLVTQMGNDKSIKCEQNLGHDTMYWYKQDSKKFLKIMFSYNNKELIINETVPNRFSPKSPDKAHLNLHINSLELGDSAVYFCASTKLALNTGELFFGEGSRLTVL.

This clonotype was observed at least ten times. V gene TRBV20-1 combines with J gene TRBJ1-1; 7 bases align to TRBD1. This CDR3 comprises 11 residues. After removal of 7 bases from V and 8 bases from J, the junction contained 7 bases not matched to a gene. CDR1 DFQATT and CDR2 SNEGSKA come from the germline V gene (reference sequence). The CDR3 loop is CSEKGQSEAFF. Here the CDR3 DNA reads TGCAGTGAGAAGGGACAGTCCGAAGCTTTCTTT.

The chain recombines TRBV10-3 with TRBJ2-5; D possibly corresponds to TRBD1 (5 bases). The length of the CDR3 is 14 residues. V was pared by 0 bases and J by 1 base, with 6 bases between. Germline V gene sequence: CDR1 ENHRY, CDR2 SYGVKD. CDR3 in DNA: TGTGCCATCAGTGAGTCAGGGGTCCAAGAGACCCAGTACTTC. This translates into CAISESGVQETQYF.

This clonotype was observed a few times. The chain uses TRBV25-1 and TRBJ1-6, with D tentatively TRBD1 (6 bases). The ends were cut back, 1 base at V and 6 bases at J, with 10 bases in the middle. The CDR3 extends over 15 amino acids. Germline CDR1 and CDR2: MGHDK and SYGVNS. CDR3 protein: CASSEFAGANSPLHF. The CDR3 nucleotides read TGTGCCAGCAGTGAATTCGCGGGGGCTAATTCACCCCTCCACTTT.

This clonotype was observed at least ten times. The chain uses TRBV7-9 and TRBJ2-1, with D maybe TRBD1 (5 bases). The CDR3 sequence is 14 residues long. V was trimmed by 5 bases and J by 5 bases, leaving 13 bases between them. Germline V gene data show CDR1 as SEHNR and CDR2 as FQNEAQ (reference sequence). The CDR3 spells CASSLFDRNNEQFF. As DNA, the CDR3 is TGTGCCAGCAGCCTATTCGACAGAAACAATGAGCAGTTCTTC.

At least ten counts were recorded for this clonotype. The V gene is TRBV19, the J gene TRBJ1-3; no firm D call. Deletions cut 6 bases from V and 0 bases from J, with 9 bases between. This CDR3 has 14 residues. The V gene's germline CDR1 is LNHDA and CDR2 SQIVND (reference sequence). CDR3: CASRRGSSGNTIYF. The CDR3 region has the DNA TGTGCCAGTAGACGCGGTTCCTCTGGAAACACCATATATTTT.

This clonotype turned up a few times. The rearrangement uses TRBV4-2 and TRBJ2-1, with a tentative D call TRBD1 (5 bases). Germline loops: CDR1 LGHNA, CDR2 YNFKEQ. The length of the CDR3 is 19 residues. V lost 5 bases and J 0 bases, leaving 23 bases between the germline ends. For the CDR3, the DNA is TGTGCCAGCAGCGAGGAAGGGGTGGGCGTCCAGAGCTCCTACAATGAGCAGTTCTTC. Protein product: CASSEEGVGVQSSYNEQFF.

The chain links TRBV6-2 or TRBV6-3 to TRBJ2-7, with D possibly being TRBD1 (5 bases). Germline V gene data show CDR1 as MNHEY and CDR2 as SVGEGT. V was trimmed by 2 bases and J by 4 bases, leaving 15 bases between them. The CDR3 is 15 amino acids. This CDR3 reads CASSYGDATDYEQYF. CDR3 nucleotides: TGTGCCAGCAGTTACGGAGACGCGACAGATTACGAGCAGTACTTC.

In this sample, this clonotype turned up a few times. The DNA of the CDR3 is TGTGCCAGCAGCCTCTTCAACCCCACCAATGAGCAGTTCTTC. Translated, it gives CASSLFNPTNEQFF. The rearrangement links TRBV14 to TRBJ2-1; D is unclear. The ends were cut back, 4 bases at V and 6 bases at J, with 13 bases in the middle. CDR1 and CDR2 from the germline V gene are SGHDN and FVKESK. The CDR3 is 14 amino acids.

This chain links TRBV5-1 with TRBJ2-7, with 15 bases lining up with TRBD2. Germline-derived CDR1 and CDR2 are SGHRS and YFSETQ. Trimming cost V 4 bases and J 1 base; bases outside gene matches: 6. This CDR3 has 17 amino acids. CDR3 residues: CASSGGLAGGLSYEQYF. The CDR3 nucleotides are TGCGCCAGCAGCGGGGGACTAGCGGGGGGCCTATCCTACGAGCAGTACTTC.

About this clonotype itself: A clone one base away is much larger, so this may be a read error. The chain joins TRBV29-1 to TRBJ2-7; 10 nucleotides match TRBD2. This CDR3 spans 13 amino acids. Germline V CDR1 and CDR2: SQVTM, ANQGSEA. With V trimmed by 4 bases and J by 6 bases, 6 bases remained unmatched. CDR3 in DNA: TGCAGCGTTGCTAGCGGGAGCTTGACCGAGCAGTACTTC. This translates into CSVASGSLTEQYF.

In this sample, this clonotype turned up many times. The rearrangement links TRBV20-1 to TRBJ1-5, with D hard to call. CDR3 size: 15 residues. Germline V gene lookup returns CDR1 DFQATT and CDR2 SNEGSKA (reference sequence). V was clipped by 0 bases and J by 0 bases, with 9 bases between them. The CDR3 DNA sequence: TGCAGTGCTAGAGATGGGCAGTATAGCAATCAGCCCCAGCATTTT. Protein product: CSARDGQYSNQPQHF.

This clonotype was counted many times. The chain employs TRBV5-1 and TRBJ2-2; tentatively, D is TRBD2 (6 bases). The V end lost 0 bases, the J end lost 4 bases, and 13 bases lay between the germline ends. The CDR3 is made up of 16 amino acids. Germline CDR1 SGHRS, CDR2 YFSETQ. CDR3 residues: CASSLDPGDGTGELFF. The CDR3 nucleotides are TGCGCCAGCAGCTTGGACCCGGGGGATGGCACCGGGGAGCTGTTTTTT.

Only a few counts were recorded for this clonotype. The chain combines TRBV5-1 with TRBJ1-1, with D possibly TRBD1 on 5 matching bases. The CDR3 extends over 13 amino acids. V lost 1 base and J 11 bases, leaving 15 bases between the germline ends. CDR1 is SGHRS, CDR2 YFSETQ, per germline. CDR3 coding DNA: TGCGCCAGCAGCTTGTATCAGGGTGGAGACGCTTTCTTT. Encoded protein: CASSLYQGGDAFF.

The CDR3 is CASSLRTGGIGELFF. CDR3 DNA: TGTGCCAGCAGCTTGAGGACAGGGGGGATCGGGGAGCTGTTTTTT. This sequence joins TRBV11-2 and TRBJ2-2; 10 positions agree with TRBD1. Germline CDR1 reads SGHAT; CDR2 reads FQNNGV. This CDR3 is built from 15 residues. The J segment lost 7 bases and the V segment lost 3 bases, leaving 5 bases of the junction unmatched.

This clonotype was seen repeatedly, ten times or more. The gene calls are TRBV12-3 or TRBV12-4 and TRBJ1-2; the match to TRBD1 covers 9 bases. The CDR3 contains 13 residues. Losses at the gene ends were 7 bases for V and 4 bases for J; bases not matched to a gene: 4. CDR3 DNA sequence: TGTGCCAGCACGCGGACAGGGGTCTATGGCTACACCTTC. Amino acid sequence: CASTRTGVYGYTF.

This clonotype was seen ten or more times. As DNA, the CDR3 is TGCGCCAGCAGCCAAGAAAATGCCAATCAGCCCCAGCATTTT. Protein product: CASSQENANQPQHF. The V and J genes are TRBV4-1 and TRBJ1-5; no firm D call. The CDR3 length is 14 residues. V gave up 0 bases and J gave up 3 bases, with 6 bases separating them. CDR1 is MGHRA and CDR2 is YSYEKL in the germline V gene.

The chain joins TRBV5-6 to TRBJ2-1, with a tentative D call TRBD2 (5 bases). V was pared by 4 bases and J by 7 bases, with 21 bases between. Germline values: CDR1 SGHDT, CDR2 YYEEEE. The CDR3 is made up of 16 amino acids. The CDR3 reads CASSKQPGFGINEQFF. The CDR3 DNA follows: TGTGCCAGCAGCAAACAACCGGGTTTCGGGATTAATGAGCAGTTCTTC.

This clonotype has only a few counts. Written as DNA, the CDR3 is TGTGCCATCTTTGTGTCGGGGTTAAATCAGCCCCAGCATTTT. It is translated as CAIFVSGLNQPQHF. The chain employs TRBV10-3 and TRBJ1-5; D gene ambiguous. CDR3 length: 14 amino acids. The V and J ends lost 8 bases and 4 bases respectively, with 15 bases between them. Germline V gene sequence: CDR1 ENHRY, CDR2 SYGVKD.